The clone carrying this T cell receptor beta chain was recorded a few times. Antigen: not known. There were TCR beta CDR3 regions amplified from RNA transcripts. First-round RT-PCR of the TCR CDR3 relied on the HTBI primer set. TCRdb used MiXCR to reprocess the multiplex PCR reads, holding one entry per CDR3 protein. Of some 800,000 distinct CDR3 sequences listed, about 38% are singletons. These data belong to a study of T cells in Graves' hyperthyroidism and ophthalmopathy. On the study more broadly: Initial diagnosis, before any treatment, was when peripheral blood was collected. Whole-study findings and limits: Blood also showed most of the thyroid clonotypes that were expanded above 0.001.

Germline CDR1 is SGHVS and CDR2 is FNYEAQ. V lost 5 bases, J lost 3 bases, and 17 bases stayed unmatched. This CDR3 region has 18 residues. Calling Graves' hyperthyroidism stable meant ophthalmopathy did not progress within 18 months. The clonotype comes from a man in his late teens or twenties with Graves' hyperthyroidism. The sample consisted of blood. The chain employs TRBV7-6 and TRBJ2-7; 9 bases align to TRBD1. Here the CDR3 DNA reads TGTGCCAGCAGCCCAGGGGGGACAGGGTTCGGGTTACGCTACGAGCAGTACTTC. This translates into CASSPGGTGFGLRYEQYF. The full variable domain, with the rest looked up from reference TRBV7-6 and TRBJ2-7, is GAGVSQSPRYKVTKRGQDVALRCDPISGHVSLYWYRQALGQGPEFLTYFNYEAQQDKSGLPNDRFSAERPEGSISTLTIQRTEQRDSAMYRCASSPGGTGFGLRYEQYFGPGTRLTVT.